Listed here are 29 T cell receptor beta chains from one sample, sequenced in a study of shared clonotypes between healthy human individuals. The repertoire was sequenced with immunoSEQ multiplex PCR; TCRdb's copy has only in-frame clones and lacks some. The repertoire holds 530,000 or so clones, with roughly 79% as singletons. Material for sequencing was PBMCs. These receptors originate from a middle-aged woman in good health. Some clones in this sample may be carry-over from other donors' samples.

The gene calls are TRBV5-1 and TRBJ1-1; TRBD1 aligns across 9 bases. The CDR3 spans 16 residues. Germline CDR1 is SGHRS and CDR2 is YFSETQ. V lost 4 bases, J lost 4 bases, and 11 bases stayed unmatched. The CDR3 protein is CASSQDRGRGGTEAFF. The CDR3 DNA reads TGCGCCAGCAGCCAGGACAGGGGACGAGGAGGCACTGAAGCTTTCTTT.

This sequence joins TRBV9 and TRBJ2-3, with D unresolved. This CDR3 comprises 17 residues. Looked up from germline, CDR1 is SGDLS and CDR2 is YYNGEE. The ends were cut back, 0 bases at V and 0 bases at J, with 14 bases in the middle. This CDR3 is CASSVAAASDSTDTQYF. CDR3 nucleotides: TGTGCCAGCAGCGTAGCAGCTGCCAGCGATAGCACAGATACGCAGTATTTT.

This clone was picked up one time. The chain has TRBV28 and TRBJ2-1, with TRBD2 as a possible D gene (6 bases). The V gene lost 7 bases and the J gene lost 7 bases, with 11 bases spanning the gap. The V gene's germline CDR1 is MDHEN and CDR2 SYDVKM. CDR3 length: 12 residues. CDR3 sequence (DNA): TGTGCCAGCACCCGGCGGGATAATGAGCAGTTCTTC. Translation: CASTRRDNEQFF.

The rearrangement links TRBV2 to TRBJ2-5; D not certain. This CDR3 spans 13 amino acids. Trimming removed 4 bases at V and 5 bases at J, with 11 bases between. CDR1 and CDR2 (germline): SNHLY, FYNNEI. The CDR3 DNA is TGTGCCAGCAGTGTGGGTAGGTGGGAGACCCAGTACTTC. It translates to CASSVGRWETQYF. Together with reference TRBV2 and TRBJ2-5, the CDR3 gives the full variable domain: EPEVTQTPSHQVTQMGQEVILRCVPISNHLYFYWYRQILGQKVEFLVSFYNNEISEKSEIFDDQFSVERPDGSNFTLKIRSTKLEDSAMYFCASSVGRWETQYFGPGTRLLVL.

The rearrangement uses TRBV7-9 and TRBJ2-7, with D perhaps matching TRBD1 (6 bases). The CDR3 runs 15 residues. Trimming removed 1 base from V and 0 bases from J, with 10 bases in between. Germline CDR1 and CDR2: SEHNR and FQNEAQ (reference sequence). CDR3 nucleotide sequence: TGTGCCAGCAGCTTAGGACAGGATTTCTCCTACGAGCAGTACTTC. Translating it yields CASSLGQDFSYEQYF.

This clone was found a few times. This sequence joins TRBV25-1 and TRBJ2-7, with D possibly being TRBD2 (7 bases). V was clipped by 3 bases and J by 7 bases, with 10 bases between them. There are 12 residues in the CDR3. Germline CDR1 is MGHDK and CDR2 is SYGVNS. CDR3 DNA sequence: TGTGCCAGCAGTGAGCGGGGGCGGGAGCAGTACTTC. It yields the protein CASSERGREQYF.

This rearrangement joins TRBV6-1 to TRBJ1-5; D is perhaps TRBD1 (6 bases). The CDR3 covers 16 residues. Germline V gene sequence: CDR1 MNHNS, CDR2 SASEGT. The V end was cut by 0 bases, the J end by 0 bases, with 9 bases between. CDR3 region: CASSEARTDSNQPQHF. CDR3 DNA sequence: TGTGCCAGCAGTGAAGCGCGGACAGATAGCAATCAGCCCCAGCATTTT.

This clone was recorded once. This rearrangement joins TRBV28 to TRBJ2-1; D is perhaps TRBD2 (5 bases). Between the trimmed V and J ends, which lost 5 bases and 6 bases, there was a span of 8 bases. This CDR3 has 12 amino acids. Per germline, CDR1 MDHEN and CDR2 SYDVKM. CDR3 sequence: CASSAGFNEQFF. CDR3 DNA: TGTGCCAGCAGTGCGGGCTTCAATGAGCAGTTCTTC. Using reference TRBV28 and TRBJ2-1 for the parts outside the CDR3, the full variable domain is DVKVTQSSRYLVKRTGEKVFLECVQDMDHENMFWYRQDPGLGLRLIYFSYDVKMKEKGDIPEGYSVSREKKERFSLILESASTNQTSMYLCASSAGFNEQFFGPGTRLTVL.

The table lists this clone with a count of one. V gene TRBV11-3 combines with J gene TRBJ2-1; D not resolved. V was cut by 4 bases and J by 5 bases, with 9 bases left in between. Germline V gene sequence: CDR1 SGHNT, CDR2 YENEEA. The CDR3 runs 13 residues. The CDR3 DNA is TGTGCCAGCAGCTCCTACCCGCACAATGAGCAGTTCTTC. This gives the protein CASSSYPHNEQFF.

The rearrangement uses TRBV6-1 and TRBJ1-1; D is undetermined. V shed 5 bases and J shed 6 bases, with 16 bases lying between them. This CDR3 is 14 amino acids long. CDR1 MNHNS and CDR2 SASEGT come from the germline V gene. CDR3: CASSPRERASEAFF. The DNA of the CDR3 is TGTGCCAGCAGTCCGAGGGAGAGGGCCTCTGAAGCTTTCTTT.

V usage is TRBV2 and J usage is TRBJ1-3; D is uncertain. The germline CDR1 and CDR2 sequences are SNHLY and FYNNEI. CDR3 length: 15 amino acids. With 7 bases removed from V and 0 bases from J, the gap between germline ends came to 13 bases. CDR3 sequence: CASTMSANSGNTIYF. The CDR3 bases are TGTGCCAGCACCATGTCAGCTAACTCTGGAAACACCATATATTTT.

The chain employs TRBV7-2 and TRBJ1-1; D might be TRBD1 (5 bases). Germline V gene lookup returns CDR1 SGHTA and CDR2 FQGNSA. CDR3 length: 14 residues. Here the CDR3 DNA reads TGTGCAAGACCGTCGGGGGGAGTAGGGACTGAAGCTTTCTTT. The encoded protein is CARPSGGVGTEAFF.

The V call is TRBV19, the J call TRBJ2-7, with D perhaps assigned TRBD1 or TRBD2 (5 bases each). The germline V and J ends were trimmed by 4 bases and 2 bases, with 21 bases remaining between them. CDR1 and CDR2 from the germline V gene are LNHDA and SQIVND (reference sequence). The CDR3 is 17 residues long. The CDR3: CASSTQSRGHQTYEQYF. DNA of the CDR3: TGTGCCAGTAGTACCCAGTCTCGGGGCCACCAAACCTACGAGCAGTACTTC.

The V call is TRBV30, the J call TRBJ1-2, with unresolved D. The CDR3 consists of 15 residues. The V and J ends lost 2 bases and 4 bases respectively, with 17 bases between them. CDR1 is GTSNPN and CDR2 is SVGIG in the germline V gene (reference sequence). The CDR3 sequence is CAWSPSLAAIYGYTF. Here the CDR3 DNA reads TGTGCCTGGAGTCCGAGTCTCGCCGCCATCTATGGCTACACCTTC.

The gene calls are TRBV4-3 and TRBJ2-7; D gene unclear. From germline, CDR1 is LGHNA and CDR2 YSLEER. The CDR3 length is 13 residues. V gave up 2 bases and J gave up 3 bases, with 8 bases separating them. CDR3 DNA sequence: TGCGCCAGCAGCCAAACCTTGTTCTACGAGCAGTACTTC. Encoded protein: CASSQTLFYEQYF.

This chain joins TRBV4-2 and TRBJ2-1, with 8 bases fitting TRBD2. The CDR3 consists of 15 residues. Trimming cost V 5 bases and J 7 bases; bases outside gene matches: 10. Germline CDR1 and CDR2: LGHNA and YNFKEQ. The DNA for the CDR3 is TGTGCCAGCAGCTTAGAGCGGGAGTCGTGGAATGAGCAGTTCTTC. The encoded protein is CASSLERESWNEQFF.

The chain couples TRBV5-4 to TRBJ2-5, with TRBD1 matching over 10 bases. Germline values: CDR1 SGHNT, CDR2 YYREEE (reference sequence). The CDR3 covers 15 residues. The V and J ends lost 4 bases and 2 bases, in that order; junction bases with no gene match: 5. The CDR3 spells CASSQGTGDQETQYF. CDR3 bases: TGTGCCAGCAGCCAGGGGACAGGGGATCAAGAGACCCAGTACTTC.

CDR3 residues: CASRDRDRGPAFF. The DNA for the CDR3 is TGTGCCAGCAGGGACCGGGACAGGGGGCCAGCTTTCTTT. This chain joins TRBV6-6 and TRBJ1-1, with 12 bases fitting TRBD1. The CDR3 sequence is 13 residues long. Trimming at V came to 6 bases and at J to 10 bases, leaving 6 bases not matched to a gene. Germline V gene data show CDR1 as MNHNY and CDR2 as SVGAGI (reference sequence).

This clone was seen only a few times. The chain carries TRBV15 and TRBJ1-4, with 10 bases aligning to TRBD1. CDR3 length equals 16 residues. CDR1 is LNHNV and CDR2 is YYDKDF in the germline V gene (reference sequence). The junction had 6 bases not matched to a gene; V was cut back by 0 bases and J by 8 bases. DNA for the CDR3: TGTGCCACCAGCAGAGATCGGATGACAGGGGGCGAAAAACTGTTTTTT. Protein: CATSRDRMTGGEKLFF.

As for this clone: The same CDR3 can be traced to other DNA sequences in this sample. The rearrangement links TRBV27 to TRBJ1-5; possibly TRBD1 for D (6 bases). This CDR3 is 14 amino acids long. Germline loops: CDR1 MNHEY, CDR2 SMNVEV (reference sequence). Trimming stripped 3 bases from V and 3 bases from J, with 9 bases between. CDR3 DNA: TGTGCCAGCAGTTTCAGGGGCTCCAATCAGCCCCAGCATTTT. It specifies CASSFRGSNQPQHF.

The chain links TRBV7-2 to TRBJ2-5, with D unresolved. The CDR3 extends over 15 amino acids. Trimming took off 0 bases at V and 1 base at J, with 9 bases between the two ends. Germline-derived CDR1 and CDR2 are SGHTA and FQGNSA. The CDR3 spells CASSLAAYGQETQYF. The CDR3 DNA reads TGTGCCAGCAGCTTAGCGGCCTACGGCCAAGAGACCCAGTACTTC.

The chain joins TRBV6-6 to TRBJ2-1; D is possibly TRBD1 (5 bases). The CDR3 sequence is 15 residues long. The ends were cut back, 2 bases at V and 6 bases at J, with 14 bases in the middle. Germline V lookup: CDR1 MNHNY, CDR2 SVGAGI (reference sequence). CDR3 residues: CASSYRGSWANEQFF. The DNA for the CDR3 is TGTGCCAGCAGTTACAGGGGATCCTGGGCCAATGAGCAGTTCTTC.

The chain employs TRBV2 and TRBJ2-6; the D is unclear. The CDR3 consists of 17 residues. CDR1 and CDR2 (germline): SNHLY, FYNNEI. Deletions cut 4 bases from V and 0 bases from J, with 13 bases between. CDR3 loop: CASSGLGEGSGANVLTF. In DNA form, the CDR3 reads TGTGCCAGCAGTGGGCTCGGCGAAGGCTCTGGGGCCAACGTCCTGACTTTC.

This chain links TRBV18 with TRBJ2-2; either TRBD1 or TRBD2 may fit D (5 bases each). The CDR3 contains 16 residues. Per germline, CDR1 KGHSH and CDR2 LQKENI. Trimming took off 3 bases at V and 0 bases at J, with 11 bases between the two ends. In DNA, the CDR3 is TGTGCCAGCTCACCCCCGGGACGGGCGAACACCGGGGAGCTGTTTTTT. This sequence encodes CASSPPGRANTGELFF.

This sequence joins TRBV11-2 and TRBJ1-1, with 9 positions matching TRBD1. The germline V gene encodes CDR1 SGHAT and CDR2 FQNNGV. The length of the CDR3 is 15 residues. J gave up 3 bases and V 4 bases, and 6 bases lay outside the gene matches. CDR3 coding DNA: TGTGCCAGCAGCTCCGCCGGGACAGGGTACACTGAAGCTTTCTTT. It yields the protein CASSSAGTGYTEAFF.

The chain is built from TRBV19 and TRBJ1-2, with D maybe TRBD1 (6 bases). Germline V CDR1 and CDR2: LNHDA, SQIVND (reference sequence). Trimming shortened V by 7 bases and J by 8 bases, and 14 bases separated the two germline ends. The CDR3 consists of 12 residues. The CDR3: CASTGTYHGYTF. DNA for the CDR3: TGTGCCAGTACCGGGACATACCACGGCTACACCTTC.

The chain recombines TRBV7-9 with TRBJ2-3; D unclear. V dropped 1 base and J dropped 3 bases, with 11 bases sitting between them. Germline V gene lookup returns CDR1 SEHNR and CDR2 FQNEAQ (reference sequence). CDR3 length: 15 amino acids. DNA for the CDR3: TGTGCCAGCAGCTTAGTTGCAGGAGTAACAGATACGCAGTATTTT. Protein sequence: CASSLVAGVTDTQYF.

The chain recombines TRBV6-5 with TRBJ2-7; TRBD1 is a possible D gene (5 bases). Germline loops: CDR1 MNHEY, CDR2 SVGAGI. Trimming stripped 6 bases from V and 1 base from J, with 13 bases between. The length of the CDR3 is 14 residues. The CDR3 loop is CASSPAAGSYEQYF. In nucleotides, the CDR3 is TGTGCCAGCAGCCCCGCCGCAGGGTCCTACGAGCAGTACTTC.

The J gene is TRBJ2-7, the V gene TRBV5-4, with D tentatively TRBD1 or TRBD2 (7 bases each). The germline CDR1 and CDR2 sequences are SGHNT and YYREEE (reference sequence). V lost 4 bases and J 0 bases, leaving 17 bases between the germline ends. The CDR3 has 16 amino acids. DNA for the CDR3: TGTGCCAGCAGCACCCCCCAGGGGGGGAGCTCCTACGAGCAGTACTTC. Protein: CASSTPQGGSSYEQYF.